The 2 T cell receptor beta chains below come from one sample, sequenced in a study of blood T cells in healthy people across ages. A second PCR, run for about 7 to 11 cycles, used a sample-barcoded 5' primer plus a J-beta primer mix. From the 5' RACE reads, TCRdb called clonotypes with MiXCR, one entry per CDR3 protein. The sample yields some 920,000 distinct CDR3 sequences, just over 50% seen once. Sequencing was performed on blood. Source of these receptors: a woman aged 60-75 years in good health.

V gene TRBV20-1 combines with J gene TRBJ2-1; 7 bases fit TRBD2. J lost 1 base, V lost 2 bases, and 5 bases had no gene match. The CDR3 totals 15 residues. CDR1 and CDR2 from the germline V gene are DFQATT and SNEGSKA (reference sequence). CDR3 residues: CSARTREGSYNEQFF. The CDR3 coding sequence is TGCAGTGCTAGAACTAGGGAGGGGTCCTACAATGAGCAGTTCTTC.

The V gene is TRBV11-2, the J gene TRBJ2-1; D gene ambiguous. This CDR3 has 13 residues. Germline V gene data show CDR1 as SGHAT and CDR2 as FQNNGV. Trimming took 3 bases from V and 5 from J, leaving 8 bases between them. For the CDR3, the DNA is TGTGCCAGCAGCTTGAACCGGGACAATGAGCAGTTCTTC. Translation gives CASSLNRDNEQFF. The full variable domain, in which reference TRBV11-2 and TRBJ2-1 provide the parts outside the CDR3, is EAGVAQSPRYKIIEKRQSVAFWCNPISGHATLYWYQQILGQGPKLLIQFQNNGVVDDSQLPKDRFSAERLKGVDSTLKIQPAKLEDSAVYLCASSLNRDNEQFFGPGTRLTVL.